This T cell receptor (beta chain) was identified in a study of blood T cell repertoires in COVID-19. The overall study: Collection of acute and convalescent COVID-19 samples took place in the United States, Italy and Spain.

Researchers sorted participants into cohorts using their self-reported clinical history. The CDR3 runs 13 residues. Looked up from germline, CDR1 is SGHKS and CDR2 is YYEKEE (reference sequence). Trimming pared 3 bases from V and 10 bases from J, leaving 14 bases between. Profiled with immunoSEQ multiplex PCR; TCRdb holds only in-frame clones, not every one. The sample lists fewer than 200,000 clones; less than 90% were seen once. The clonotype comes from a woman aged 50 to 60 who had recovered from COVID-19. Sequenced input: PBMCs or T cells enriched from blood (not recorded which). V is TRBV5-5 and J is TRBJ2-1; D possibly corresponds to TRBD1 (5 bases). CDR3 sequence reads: CASSWSGLLEQFF. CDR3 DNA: TGTGCCAGCAGCTGGTCAGGGTTATTGGAGCAGTTCTTC.